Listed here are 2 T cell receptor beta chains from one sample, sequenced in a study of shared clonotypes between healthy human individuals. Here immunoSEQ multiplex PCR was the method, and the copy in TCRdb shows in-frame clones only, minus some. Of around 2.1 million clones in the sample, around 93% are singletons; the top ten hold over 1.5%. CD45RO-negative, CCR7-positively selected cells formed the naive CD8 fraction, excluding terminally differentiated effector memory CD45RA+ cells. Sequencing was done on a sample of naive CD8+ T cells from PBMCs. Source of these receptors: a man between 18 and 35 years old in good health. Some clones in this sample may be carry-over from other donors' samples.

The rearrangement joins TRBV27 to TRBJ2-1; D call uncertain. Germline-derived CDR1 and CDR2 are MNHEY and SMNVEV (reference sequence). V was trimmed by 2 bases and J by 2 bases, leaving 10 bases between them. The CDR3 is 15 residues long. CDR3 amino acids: CASSLMGDPYNEQFF. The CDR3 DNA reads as TGTGCCAGCAGTTTAATGGGTGACCCCTACAATGAGCAGTTCTTC.

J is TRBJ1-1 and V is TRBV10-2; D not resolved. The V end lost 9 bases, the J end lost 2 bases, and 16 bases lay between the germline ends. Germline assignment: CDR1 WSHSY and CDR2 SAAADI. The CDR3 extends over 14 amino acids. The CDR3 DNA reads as TGCGCCAGTGAGGTAGGGCATGGAAACACTGAAGCTTTCTTT. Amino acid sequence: CASEVGHGNTEAFF.